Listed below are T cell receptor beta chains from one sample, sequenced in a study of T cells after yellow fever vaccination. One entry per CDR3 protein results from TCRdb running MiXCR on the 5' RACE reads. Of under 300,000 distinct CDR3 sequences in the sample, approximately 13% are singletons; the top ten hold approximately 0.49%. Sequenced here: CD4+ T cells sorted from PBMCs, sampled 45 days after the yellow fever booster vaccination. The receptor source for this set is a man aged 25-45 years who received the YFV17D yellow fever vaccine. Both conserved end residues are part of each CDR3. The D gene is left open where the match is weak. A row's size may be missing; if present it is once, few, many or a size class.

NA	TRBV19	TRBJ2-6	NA	TGTGCCAGTAACCGTTGGGGGGACTCTGGGGCCAACGTCCTGACTTTC	CASNRWGDSGANVLTF
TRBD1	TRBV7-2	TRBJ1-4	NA	TGTGCCAGCAGCTTAGCCGGGACAGGGACTAATGAAAAACTGTTTTTT	CASSLAGTGTNEKLFF
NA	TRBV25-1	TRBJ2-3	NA	TGTGTCAGCAGTCGCTCGACTAGTTCAAGGATAGATACGCAGTATTTT	CVSSRSTSSRIDTQYF
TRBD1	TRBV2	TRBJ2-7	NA	TGTGCCAGCAGTGGGACAGGGGTTGTGCAGTACTTC	CASSGTGVVQYF
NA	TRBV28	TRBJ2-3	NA	TGTGCCAGCGTCAGTGGAGGTACAGATACGCAGTATTTT	CASVSGGTDTQYF
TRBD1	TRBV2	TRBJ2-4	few	TGTGCCAGCAAAGTGGACAGGGCGGCCAAAAACATTCAGTACTTC	CASKVDRAAKNIQYF
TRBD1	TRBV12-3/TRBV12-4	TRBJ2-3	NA	TGTGCCACCTCCAGACAGGGTTCGACAGATACGCAGTATTTT	CATSRQGSTDTQYF
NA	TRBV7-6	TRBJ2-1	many	TGTGCCAGCAGCCCCGGGGGCAACCACAATGAGCAGTTCTTC	CASSPGGNHNEQFF
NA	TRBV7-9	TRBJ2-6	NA	TGTGCCAGCAGCGATATAGGCGGGGTGGCTGGGGCCAACGTCCTGACTTTC	CASSDIGGVAGANVLTF
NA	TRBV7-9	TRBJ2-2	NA	TGTGCCAGCAGCTTAGGCAGGGGCGCCCCCGGGGAGCTGTTTTTT	CASSLGRGAPGELFF
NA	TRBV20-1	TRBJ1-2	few	TGCAGTGCTAGGAATGTCAGGGACCTGAACTATGGCTACACCTTC	CSARNVRDLNYGYTF
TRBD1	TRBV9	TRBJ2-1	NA	TGTGCCAGCTCTAAGTGGGACAGCCTTTACAATGAGCAGTTCTTC	CASSKWDSLYNEQFF
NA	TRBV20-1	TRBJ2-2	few	TGCAGTGCTTGGAGGGAGACACTGAACACCGGGGAGCTGTTTTTT	CSAWRETLNTGELFF
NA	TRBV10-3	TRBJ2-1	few	TGTGCCATCAGTGAGTCCGGCAGGAGCCACAATGAGCAGTTCTTC	CAISESGRSHNEQFF
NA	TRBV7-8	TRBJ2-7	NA	TGTGCCAGCAGCGTAGGAGGTCTGGTGAAAGAGCAGTACTTC	CASSVGGLVKEQYF
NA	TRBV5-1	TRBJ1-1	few	TGCGCCAGCAGCTTGGTTGGGGGCGAACAAAGGCCTTTCTTT	CASSLVGGEQRPFF
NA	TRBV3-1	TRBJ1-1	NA	TGTGCCAGCAGCCAAGGTGGCCTAGGAGCTTTCTTT	CASSQGGLGAFF
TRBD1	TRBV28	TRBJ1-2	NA	TGTGCCAGCAGTCTGGGACAGGGGAAAGGCACCTTC	CASSLGQGKGTF
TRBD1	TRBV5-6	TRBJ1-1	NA	TGTGCCAGCTCACCCGACAGGGGCCTGACTTTTGTGGACACTGAAGCTTTCTTT	CASSPDRGLTFVDTEAFF
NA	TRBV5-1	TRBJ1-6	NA	TGCGCCAGCAGCTTGCTAGAGACCAATTCACCCCTCCACTTT	CASSLLETNSPLHF
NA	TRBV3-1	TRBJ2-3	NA	TGTGCCAGCAGCCCTACAGGGTCAGATACGCAGTATTTT	CASSPTGSDTQYF
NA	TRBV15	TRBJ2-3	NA	TGTGCCACCAGCAGATCCTCTACAGGGCTCTTTTTCGATACGCAGTATTTT	CATSRSSTGLFFDTQYF
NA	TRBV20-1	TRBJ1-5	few	TGCAGTGCTAGATACAGCGGGGGTCAGCCCCAGCATTTT	CSARYSGGQPQHF
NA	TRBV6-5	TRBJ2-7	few	TGTGCCAGCAGTTACAGCCAGATGGCCCACTACGAGCAGTACTTC	CASSYSQMAHYEQYF
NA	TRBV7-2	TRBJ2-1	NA	TGTGCCAGCAGCGTTCACCCGAGCTCCTACAATGAGCAGTTCTTC	CASSVHPSSYNEQFF
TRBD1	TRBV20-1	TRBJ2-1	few	TGCAGTGCTAACCGGGACAGAGAGTACAATGAGCAGTTCTTC	CSANRDREYNEQFF
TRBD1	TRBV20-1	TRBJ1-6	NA	TGCAGTGCTCCGGGACAGGGGGCCAGGGGCTCACCCCTCCACTTT	CSAPGQGARGSPLHF
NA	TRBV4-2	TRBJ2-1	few	TGTGCCAGCAGCCAAGAACCATCGGTGAATGAGCAGTTCTTC	CASSQEPSVNEQFF
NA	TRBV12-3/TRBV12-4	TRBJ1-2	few	TGTGCCAGCAGTTTAGGGACTTTTGGCTACACCTTC	CASSLGTFGYTF
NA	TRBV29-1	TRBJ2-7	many	TGCAGCGTTGAAGATTTCAAGTCCTACGAGCAGTACTTC	CSVEDFKSYEQYF
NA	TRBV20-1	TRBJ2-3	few	TGCAGTGGGGGGGACGCAGGGAAGGGGGATACGCAGTATTTT	CSGGDAGKGDTQYF
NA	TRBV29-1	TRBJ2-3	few	TGCAGCGTTGCGTTACGAGGGTCAACAGATACGCAGTATTTT	CSVALRGSTDTQYF
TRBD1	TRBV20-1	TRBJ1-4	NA	TGCAGTGCTACGGGACAGGCGATTGAAAAACTGTTTTTT	CSATGQAIEKLFF
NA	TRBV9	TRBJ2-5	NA	TGTGCCAGCAGCGTCCGAGGGACTCTCCAAGAGACCCAGTACTTC	CASSVRGTLQETQYF
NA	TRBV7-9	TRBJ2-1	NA	TGTGCCAGCAGCTCGGACGTTTGGTATGAGCAGTTCTTC	CASSSDVWYEQFF
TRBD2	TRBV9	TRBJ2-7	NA	TGTGCCAGCAGCGTAGATCCTAGCGGTGGACCATGGTACTTC	CASSVDPSGGPWYF
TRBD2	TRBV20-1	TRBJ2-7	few	TGCAGTGCTACCACCGGACTAGCGGAAACATACGAGCAGTACTTC	CSATTGLAETYEQYF
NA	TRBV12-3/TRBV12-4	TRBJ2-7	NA	TGTGCCAGCAGTTTAATGGTTTACGAGCAGTACTTC	CASSLMVYEQYF
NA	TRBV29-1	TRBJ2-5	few	TGCAGCCTCCGGGGGAGTGAGCAGACCCAGTACTTC	CSLRGSEQTQYF